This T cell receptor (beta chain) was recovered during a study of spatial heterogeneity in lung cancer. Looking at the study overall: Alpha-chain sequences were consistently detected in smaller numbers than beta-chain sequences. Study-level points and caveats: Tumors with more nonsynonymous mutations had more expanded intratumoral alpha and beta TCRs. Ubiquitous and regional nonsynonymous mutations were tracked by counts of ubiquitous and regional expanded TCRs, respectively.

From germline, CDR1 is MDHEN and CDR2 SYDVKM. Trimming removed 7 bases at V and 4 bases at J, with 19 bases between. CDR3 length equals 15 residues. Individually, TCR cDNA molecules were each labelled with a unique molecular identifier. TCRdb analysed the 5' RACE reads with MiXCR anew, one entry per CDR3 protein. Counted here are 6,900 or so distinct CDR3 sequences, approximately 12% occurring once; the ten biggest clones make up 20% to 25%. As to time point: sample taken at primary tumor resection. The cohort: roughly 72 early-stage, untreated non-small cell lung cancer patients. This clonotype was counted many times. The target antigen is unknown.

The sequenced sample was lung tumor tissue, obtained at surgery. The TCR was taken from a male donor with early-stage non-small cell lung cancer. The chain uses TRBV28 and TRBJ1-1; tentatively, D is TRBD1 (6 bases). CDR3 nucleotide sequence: TGTGCCAGCAAGGGGGGGCGCGAAGTTGGCACTGAAGCTTTCTTT. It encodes CASKGGREVGTEAFF.